The sequence of this T cell receptor beta chain was determined in a study of neurological immune-mediated disorders. At least ten counts were recorded for this clonotype. TCRdb re-analysed the 5' RACE reads in MiXCR, keeping a single row per CDR3 protein. The table has approximately 80,000 distinct CDR3 sequences, 5.8% seen once. This CDR3 is 16 amino acids long. Germline V gives CDR1 SEHNR, CDR2 FQNEAQ (reference sequence). V lost 5 bases to trimming and J lost 0 bases, with 14 bases between them. The time point here: longitudinal time-point 2. Source material was 2 million unsorted PBMCs, stored at -80 °C in RNAlater.

Sequenced material: PBMCs. The sequence came from a woman in her sixties with multiple sclerosis. V and J are TRBV7-9 and TRBJ1-3; D not resolved. The CDR3 sequence is CASSPSHGSSGNTIYF. The CDR3 nucleotides read TGTGCCAGCAGCCCCTCTCACGGGAGCTCTGGAAACACCATATATTTT.